What follows are 6 T cell receptor beta chains derived from one specimen sequenced in a study of lymphopenia after photon versus proton radiotherapy (dated by TCRdb to 2018 to 2020). Library creation used the immunoSEQ multiplex PCR assay. In TCRdb, the immuneACCESS table is reduced to in-frame sequences with V and J assigned. These tables do not hold every clone; where another copy was compared, an unresolved V gene accounts for under half, and the others remain unexplained. This sample is represented by 45,000 to 65,000 clones; over 70% of them were singletons. The ten top clones hold approximately 31% of the sample. The sequenced sample was peripheral blood, obtained from a patient treated with photon-based radiotherapy. These TCRs come from a man aged 45-65 years with gastric cancer.

This chain connects TRBV7-9 to TRBJ1-1; TRBD1 is a possible D gene (5 bases). Trimming stripped 3 bases from V and 8 bases from J, with 16 bases between. Germline CDR1 reads SEHNR; CDR2 reads FQNEAQ (reference sequence). The CDR3 has 14 residues. This chain's CDR3 is CASSFVDGTLEAFF. CDR3 bases: TGTGCCAGCAGCTTCGTGGACGGGACTTTAGAAGCTTTCTTT.

The rearrangement joins TRBV7-2 to TRBJ2-1; unclear D gene. Trimming removed 2 bases from V and 5 bases from J, with 1 base in between. Per the germline V gene, CDR1 is SGHTA and CDR2 is FQGNSA. This CDR3 has 11 amino acids. Here the CDR3 DNA reads TGTGCCAGCAGCTTACACAATGAGCAGTTCTTC. It is translated as CASSLHNEQFF.

This clone was counted a few times. The chain links TRBV6-5 to TRBJ2-2; 8 bases match TRBD2. The germline CDR1 and CDR2 sequences are MNHEY and SVGAGI. The CDR3 sequence is 13 residues long. With V trimmed by 6 bases and J by 4 bases, 1 base remained unmatched. CDR3 loop: CASRAGVTGELFF. CDR3 sequence (DNA): TGTGCCAGCAGAGCGGGAGTCACCGGGGAGCTGTTTTTT.

The chain links TRBV15 to TRBJ2-3; TRBD2 might be the D (5 bases). V was trimmed by 1 base and J by 2 bases, leaving 10 bases between them. From germline, CDR1 is LNHNV and CDR2 YYDKDF (reference sequence). The CDR3 is 15 amino acids. This CDR3 is CATSRGRGNTDTQYF. The CDR3 coding sequence is TGTGCCACCAGCAGAGGTCGGGGAAACACAGATACGCAGTATTTT.

The rearrangement uses TRBV4-3 and TRBJ2-5; D may be TRBD2 (6 bases). The CDR3 covers 15 residues. Trimming removed 4 bases at V and 5 bases at J, with 17 bases between. The germline CDR1 and CDR2 sequences are LGHNA and YSLEER. The CDR3 sequence is CASSRSGEAGETQYF. The CDR3 DNA is TGCGCCAGCAGCCGGTCCGGGGAGGCAGGGGAGACCCAGTACTTC.

The CDR3 is CASSAQTGVSNQPQHF. The CDR3, as DNA: TGTGCCAGCAGTGCGCAGACAGGGGTTAGCAATCAGCCCCAGCATTTT. V gene TRBV27 combines with J gene TRBJ1-5; 8 nucleotides align to TRBD1. CDR3 length: 16 amino acids. Trimming took 5 bases from V and 0 from J; bases not matched to a gene: 6. The germline V gene has CDR1 MNHEY and CDR2 SMNVEV (reference sequence).